This TCR beta chain was captured by sequencing in a study of blood T cell repertoires in COVID-19. Study-wide background: The United States, Italy and Spain were the sources of the acute and convalescent COVID-19 samples. In each case, the material was cDNA or gDNA derived from T cells, B-cell-depleted T cells, or PBMCs.

Only in-frame clones appear in the TCRdb table, and some are missing; sequencing was by immunoSEQ multiplex PCR. The sample has hundreds of thousands of clones; about 88% are singletons. Before being deemed recovered, Cohort 3 donors had two negative PCRs, clearance, or symptom resolution. CDR1 KGHSH and CDR2 LQKENI come from the germline V gene. The CDR3 is 17 residues long. The V and J ends lost 2 bases and 8 bases respectively, with 24 bases between them. The sequencing sample was made of PBMCs or T cells enriched from blood (not recorded which). This receptor was identified in a woman aged 25 to 39 who had recovered from COVID-19. This rearrangement joins TRBV18 to TRBJ1-2; D is uncertain. CDR3 in amino acids: CASSPIDLIRDYEGYTF. CDR3 bases: TGTGCCAGCTCACCAATAGATCTTATAAGAGACTATGAGGGCTACACCTTC.